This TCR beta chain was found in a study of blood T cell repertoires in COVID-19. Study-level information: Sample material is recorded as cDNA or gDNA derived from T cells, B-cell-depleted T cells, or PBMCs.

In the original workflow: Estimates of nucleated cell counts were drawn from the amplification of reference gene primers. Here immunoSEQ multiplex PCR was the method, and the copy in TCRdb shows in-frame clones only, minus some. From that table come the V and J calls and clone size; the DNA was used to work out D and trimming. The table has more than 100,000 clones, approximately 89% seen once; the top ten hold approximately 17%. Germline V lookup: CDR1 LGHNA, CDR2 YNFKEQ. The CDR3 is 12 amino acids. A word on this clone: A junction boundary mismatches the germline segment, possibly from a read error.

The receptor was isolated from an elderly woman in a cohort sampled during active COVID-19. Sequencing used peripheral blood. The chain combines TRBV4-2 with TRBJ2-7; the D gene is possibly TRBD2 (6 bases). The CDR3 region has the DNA TGTGCCAGCAGCCAAGACCGGCGGGACCCCCGATTC. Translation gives CASSQDRRDPRF.